These 8 T cell receptor beta chains originate from one sample sequenced in a study of T-cell memory formation after mild COVID-19. TCRdb itself ran the 5' RACE reads through MiXCR, one entry per CDR3 protein. The sample carries some 110,000 distinct CDR3 sequences, 15% to 20% recorded once. Sequencing was done on a sample of PBMCs or a T cell subset sorted from them (not recorded which). These receptor sequences come from an adult woman who had mild COVID-19 (a few samples of this study predate the infection). Cell type and time point are not known.

The gene calls are TRBV7-9 and TRBJ2-5; 7 nucleotides match TRBD1. The CDR3 has 13 amino acids. The junction had 5 bases not matched to a gene; V was cut back by 3 bases and J by 7 bases. Germline V gene lookup returns CDR1 SEHNR and CDR2 FQNEAQ (reference sequence). This CDR3 reads CASSLGTESTQYF. The CDR3 coding sequence is TGTGCCAGCAGCTTGGGGACAGAATCGACCCAGTACTTC.

This clonotype was recorded a few times. The chain is built from TRBV29-1 and TRBJ2-7; no definite D call. CDR1 is SQVTM and CDR2 is ANQGSEA in the germline V gene. V was pared by 7 bases and J by 4 bases, with 26 bases between. The CDR3 spans 16 residues. For the CDR3, the DNA is TGCAGCGCAGTACCCCACGCTGACACCCTACCTTACGAGCAGTACTTC. This sequence encodes CSAVPHADTLPYEQYF.

This clonotype was observed many times. This chain's CDR3 is CASSFDAAGGWDEQFF. CDR3 sequence (DNA): TGTGCCAGCAGCTTTGACGCAGCTGGGGGGTGGGATGAGCAGTTCTTC. The chain couples TRBV7-6 to TRBJ2-1; a weak D match, TRBD2 (6 bases). This CDR3 has 16 amino acids. The germline V and J ends were trimmed by 3 bases and 8 bases, with 20 bases remaining between them. Germline CDR1 and CDR2: SGHVS and FNYEAQ. Complete variable domain (other parts from reference TRBV7-6 and TRBJ2-1): GAGVSQSPRYKVTKRGQDVALRCDPISGHVSLYWYRQALGQGPEFLTYFNYEAQQDKSGLPNDRFSAERPEGSISTLTIQRTEQRDSAMYRCASSFDAAGGWDEQFFGPGTRLTVL.

This clonotype has a handful of counts. This rearrangement joins TRBV18 to TRBJ2-1, with 9 bases fitting TRBD1. The CDR3 length is 14 residues. CDR1 and CDR2 (germline): KGHSH, LQKENI. The V gene end was trimmed by 0 bases and the J gene end by 8 bases; junction bases not matched to a gene: 2. The CDR3 loop reads CASSPPDRGDEQFF. The CDR3 DNA follows: TGTGCCAGCTCACCACCGGACAGGGGTGATGAGCAGTTCTTC.

The chain has TRBV20-1 and TRBJ1-5; TRBD1 aligns across 7 bases. The CDR3 spans 14 residues. CDR1 is DFQATT and CDR2 is SNEGSKA in the germline V gene (reference sequence). Trimming at V came to 6 bases and at J to 2 bases, leaving 7 bases not matched to a gene. The CDR3 protein is CSATDREGNQPQHF. In DNA, the CDR3 is TGCAGTGCGACCGACAGGGAAGGCAATCAGCCCCAGCATTTT.

The genes are TRBV7-9 and TRBJ1-1; D uncertain. Trimming took off 1 base at V and 0 bases at J, with 12 bases between the two ends. Germline V CDR1 and CDR2: SEHNR, FQNEAQ (reference sequence). The CDR3 sequence is 16 residues long. The CDR3 loop is CASSLGSGLMNTEAFF. CDR3 in DNA: TGTGCCAGCAGCTTAGGGTCAGGACTCATGAACACTGAAGCTTTCTTT.

This clonotype was observed a handful of times. V is TRBV12-3 or TRBV12-4 and J is TRBJ2-3; TRBD1 matches at 7 bases. J was trimmed by 6 bases and V by 1 base; bases with no gene match: 13. The CDR3 contains 17 residues. The CDR3 nucleotides read TGTGCCAGCAGTTTAGGCTCCGGGACAGTACAAAGGGATACGCAGTATTTT. Translation gives CASSLGSGTVQRDTQYF.

The J gene is TRBJ2-1, the V gene TRBV5-1; TRBD2 aligns across 12 bases. V lost 4 bases, J lost 3 bases, and 11 bases stayed unmatched. The CDR3 is 18 residues long. Germline-derived CDR1 and CDR2 are SGHRS and YFSETQ. CDR3 sequence (DNA): TGCGCCAGCAGCACCCTACCCCAGACTAGCGGGGGCTACAATGAGCAGTTCTTC. Translated, it gives CASSTLPQTSGGYNEQFF.